This T cell receptor beta chain was retrieved from a study of OX40 agonist ivuxolimab in advanced cancers. Some clones are missing from TCRdb's copy, which holds only in-frame ones; the method was immunoSEQ multiplex PCR. The sample consists of around 94,000 clones, 70% to 90% of them appearing once. This receptor was obtained from an adult with an advanced solid tumor such as melanoma, head and neck, liver or kidney cancer. The sequencing here drew on CD4+ or CD8+ T cells sorted from blood, taken in a trial of the OX40 agonist ivuxolimab.

CDR3 amino acids: CASSHTGSNTDTQYF. Written as DNA, the CDR3 is TGTGCCAGCAGCCATACAGGGTCGAACACAGATACGCAGTATTTT. V gene TRBV14 combines with J gene TRBJ2-3; TRBD1 might be the D (6 bases). CDR1 and CDR2 (germline): SGHDN, FVKESK. V lost 3 bases and J lost 2, with 12 bases in between. This CDR3 spans 15 amino acids.